These T cell receptor beta chains were read from a single sample in a study of cytomegalovirus exposure and HLA in healthy donors. Using immunoSEQ multiplex PCR, the repertoire was profiled, and TCRdb retains in-frame clones only, with some absent. This sample has about 120,000 clones; roughly 70% occur once, and the top ten carry about 4%. The source material was PBMCs. The receptor set was obtained from a man aged 30-40 years in good health and CMV-seronegative. The CDR3 runs from the conserved cysteine through the conserved F or W. The D gene is left open where the match is weak. Rows give clone size only sometimes, using once, few, many, or a class for an expanded clone.

v_gene: TRBV2
d_gene: -
abundance: -
j_gene: TRBJ1-5
CDR3nt: TGTGCCAGCAGTGAAGGGCAGGAGGGAGGGGGCAATCAGCCCCAGCATTTT
CDR3aa: CASSEGQEGGGNQPQHF

v_gene: TRBV5-1
d_gene: TRBD1
abundance: -
j_gene: TRBJ1-1
CDR3nt: TGCGCCAGCAGCCTCGAGGGGGCCCTGAACACTGAAGCTTTCTTT
CDR3aa: CASSLEGALNTEAFF

v_gene: TRBV27
d_gene: TRBD2
abundance: once
j_gene: TRBJ2-7
CDR3nt: TGTGCCAGCAGCAAAGGGACTAGTGCGCCCTACGAGCAGTACTTC
CDR3aa: CASSKGTSAPYEQYF

v_gene: TRBV6-5
d_gene: -
abundance: -
j_gene: TRBJ1-6
CDR3nt: TGTGCCAGCAGTTGGACAGAACTTAATTCACCCCTCCACTTT
CDR3aa: CASSWTELNSPLHF

v_gene: TRBV5-4
d_gene: TRBD1
abundance: -
j_gene: TRBJ1-2
CDR3nt: TGTGCCAGCAGCTCCCAAGAGCCCGACAGGGGTTATAACTATGGCTACACCTTC
CDR3aa: CASSSQEPDRGYNYGYTF

v_gene: TRBV12-1
d_gene: -
abundance: -
j_gene: TRBJ1-1
CDR3nt: TGTGCCAGCAGCTCCCCCTCGGGTCGTCGGAGCACTGAAGCTTTCTTT
CDR3aa: CASSSPSGRRSTEAFF

v_gene: TRBV11-2
d_gene: -
abundance: few
j_gene: TRBJ2-1
CDR3nt: TGTGCCAGCAGCTTAGTATTTGGGGAGCTAGATTACAATGAGCAGTTCTTC
CDR3aa: CASSLVFGELDYNEQFF

v_gene: TRBV7-9
d_gene: TRBD1
abundance: -
j_gene: TRBJ2-5
CDR3nt: TGTGCCAGCAGCCCCCGGACAGGGGAAGAGACCCAGTACTTC
CDR3aa: CASSPRTGEETQYF

v_gene: TRBV28
d_gene: TRBD1
abundance: -
j_gene: TRBJ1-2
CDR3nt: TGTGCCAGCAGGGTTACAGGGGGCGCTGGCTACACCTTC
CDR3aa: CASRVTGGAGYTF

v_gene: TRBV28
d_gene: TRBD2
abundance: once
j_gene: TRBJ2-5
CDR3nt: TGTGCCAGCAGTTCCTTGGGGAGGGAAGAGACCCAGTACTTC
CDR3aa: CASSSLGREETQYF

v_gene: TRBV5-4
d_gene: TRBD2
abundance: -
j_gene: TRBJ2-1
CDR3nt: TGTGCCAGCAGCTTGGATGAGCGGGGGGGCCTCAATGAGCAGTTCTTC
CDR3aa: CASSLDERGGLNEQFF

v_gene: TRBV11-2
d_gene: -
abundance: -
j_gene: TRBJ1-6
CDR3nt: TGTGCCAGCTTGCAGGGCTATAATTCACCCCTCCACTTT
CDR3aa: CASLQGYNSPLHF

v_gene: TRBV5-6
d_gene: TRBD1
abundance: few
j_gene: TRBJ1-1
CDR3nt: TGTGCCAGCAGCAAATGGGACAGTGAAGCTTTCTTT
CDR3aa: CASSKWDSEAFF

v_gene: TRBV7-2
d_gene: -
abundance: -
j_gene: TRBJ2-7
CDR3nt: TGTGCCAGCAGCTTAGTCTCCTCTACGAACTACGAGCAGTACTTC
CDR3aa: CASSLVSSTNYEQYF

v_gene: TRBV7-2
d_gene: TRBD1
abundance: -
j_gene: TRBJ2-3
CDR3nt: TGTGCCAGCAGCTCCGACAGGGGGCGATCAGATACGCAGTATTTT
CDR3aa: CASSSDRGRSDTQYF